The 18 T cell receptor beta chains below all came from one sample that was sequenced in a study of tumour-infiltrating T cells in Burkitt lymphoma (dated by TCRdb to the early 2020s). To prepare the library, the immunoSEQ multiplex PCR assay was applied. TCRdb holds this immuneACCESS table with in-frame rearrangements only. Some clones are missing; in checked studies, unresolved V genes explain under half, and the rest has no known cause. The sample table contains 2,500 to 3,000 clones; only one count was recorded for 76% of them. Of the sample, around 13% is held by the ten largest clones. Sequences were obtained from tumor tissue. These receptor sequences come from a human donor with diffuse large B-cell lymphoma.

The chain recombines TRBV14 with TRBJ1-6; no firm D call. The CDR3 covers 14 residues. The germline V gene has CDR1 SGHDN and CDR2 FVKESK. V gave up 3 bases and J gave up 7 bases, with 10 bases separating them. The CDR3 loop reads CASSQQVENSPLHF. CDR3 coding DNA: TGTGCCAGCAGCCAGCAAGTGGAGAATTCACCCCTCCACTTT.

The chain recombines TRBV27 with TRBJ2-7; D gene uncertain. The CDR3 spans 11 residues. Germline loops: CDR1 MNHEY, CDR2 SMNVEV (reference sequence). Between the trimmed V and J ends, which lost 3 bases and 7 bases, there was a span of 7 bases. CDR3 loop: CASSFGSEQYF. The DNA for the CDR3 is TGTGCCAGCAGTTTTGGATCTGAGCAGTACTTC.

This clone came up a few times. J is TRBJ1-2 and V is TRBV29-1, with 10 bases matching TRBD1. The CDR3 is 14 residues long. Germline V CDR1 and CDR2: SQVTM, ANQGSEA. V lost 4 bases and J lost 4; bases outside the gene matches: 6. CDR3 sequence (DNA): TGCAGCGTTGCCGGGACAGGGGAACGCTATGGCTACACCTTC. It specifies CSVAGTGERYGYTF. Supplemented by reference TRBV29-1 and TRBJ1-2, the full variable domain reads SAVISQKPSRDICQRGTSLTIQCQVDSQVTMMFWYRQQPGQSLTLIATANQGSEATYESGFVIDKFPISRPNLTFSTLTVSNMSPEDSSIYLCSVAGTGERYGYTFGSGTRLTVV.

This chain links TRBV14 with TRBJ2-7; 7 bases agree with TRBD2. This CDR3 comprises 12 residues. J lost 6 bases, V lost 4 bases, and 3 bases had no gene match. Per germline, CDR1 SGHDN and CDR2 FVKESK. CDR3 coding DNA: TGTGCCAGCAGCCGCGGACTAGTCGAGCAGTACTTC. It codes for CASSRGLVEQYF. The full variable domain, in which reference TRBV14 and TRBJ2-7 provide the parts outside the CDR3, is EAGVTQFPSHSVIEKGQTVTLRCDPISGHDNLYWYRRVMGKEIKFLLHFVKESKQDESGMPNNRFLAERTGGTYSTLKVQPAELEDSGVYFCASSRGLVEQYFGPGTRLTVT.

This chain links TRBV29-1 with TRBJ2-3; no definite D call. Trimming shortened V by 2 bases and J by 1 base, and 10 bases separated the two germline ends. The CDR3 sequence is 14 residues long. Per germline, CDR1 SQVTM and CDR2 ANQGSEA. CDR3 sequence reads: CSVELSSGTDTQYF. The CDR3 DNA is TGCAGCGTTGAACTGAGCTCCGGCACAGATACGCAGTATTTT.

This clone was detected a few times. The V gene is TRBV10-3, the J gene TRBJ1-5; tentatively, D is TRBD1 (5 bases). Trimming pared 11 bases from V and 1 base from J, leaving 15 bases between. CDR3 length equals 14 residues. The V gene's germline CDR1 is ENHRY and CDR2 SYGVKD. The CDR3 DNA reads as TGTGCCTCAGCGACCGGGGACAGCAATCAGCCCCAGCATTTT. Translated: CASATGDSNQPQHF.

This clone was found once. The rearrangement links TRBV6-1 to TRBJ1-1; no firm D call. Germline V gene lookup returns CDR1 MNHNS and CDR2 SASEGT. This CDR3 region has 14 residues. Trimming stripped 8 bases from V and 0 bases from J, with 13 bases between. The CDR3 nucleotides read TGTGCCAGCGGGGATAAGGATATGAACACTGAAGCTTTCTTT. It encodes CASGDKDMNTEAFF.

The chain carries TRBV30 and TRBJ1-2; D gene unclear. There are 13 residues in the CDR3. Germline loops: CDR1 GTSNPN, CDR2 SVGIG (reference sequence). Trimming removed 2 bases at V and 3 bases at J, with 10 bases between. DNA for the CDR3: TGTGCCTGGAGTTTCGCTGGCGACTATGGCTACACCTTC. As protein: CAWSFAGDYGYTF.

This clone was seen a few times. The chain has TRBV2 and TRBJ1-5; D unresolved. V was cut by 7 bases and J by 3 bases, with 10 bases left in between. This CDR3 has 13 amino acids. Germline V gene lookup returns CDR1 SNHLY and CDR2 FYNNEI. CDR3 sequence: CASMQNVNQPQHF. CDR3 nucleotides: TGTGCCAGCATGCAAAACGTCAATCAGCCCCAGCATTTT. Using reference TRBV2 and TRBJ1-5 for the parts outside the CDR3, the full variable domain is EPEVTQTPSHQVTQMGQEVILRCVPISNHLYFYWYRQILGQKVEFLVSFYNNEISEKSEIFDDQFSVERPDGSNFTLKIRSTKLEDSAMYFCASMQNVNQPQHFGDGTRLSIL.

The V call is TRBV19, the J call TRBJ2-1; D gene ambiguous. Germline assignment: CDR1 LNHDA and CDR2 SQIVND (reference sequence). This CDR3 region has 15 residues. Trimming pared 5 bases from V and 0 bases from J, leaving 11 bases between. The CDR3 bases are TGTGCCAGTAGTGCCGACCTCAGCTCCTACAATGAGCAGTTCTTC. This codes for CASSADLSSYNEQFF.

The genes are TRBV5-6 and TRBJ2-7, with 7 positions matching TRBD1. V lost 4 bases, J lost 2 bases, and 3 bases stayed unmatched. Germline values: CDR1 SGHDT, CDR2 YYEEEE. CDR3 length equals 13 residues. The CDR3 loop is CASSPDRAYEQYF. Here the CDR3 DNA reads TGTGCCAGCAGCCCCGACAGGGCCTACGAGCAGTACTTC.

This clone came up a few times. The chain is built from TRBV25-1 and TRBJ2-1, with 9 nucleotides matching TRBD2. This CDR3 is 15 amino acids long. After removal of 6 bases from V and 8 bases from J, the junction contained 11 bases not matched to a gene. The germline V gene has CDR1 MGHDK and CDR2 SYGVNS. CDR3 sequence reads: CASRTIAERGDEQFF. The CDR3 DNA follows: TGTGCCAGCAGAACCATAGCGGAGCGGGGGGATGAGCAGTTCTTC. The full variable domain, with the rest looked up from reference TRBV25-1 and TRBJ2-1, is EADIYQTPRYLVIGTGKKITLECSQTMGHDKMYWYQQDPGMELHLIHYSYGVNSTEKGDLSSESTVSRIRTEHFPLTLESARPSHTSQYLCASRTIAERGDEQFFGPGTRLTVL.

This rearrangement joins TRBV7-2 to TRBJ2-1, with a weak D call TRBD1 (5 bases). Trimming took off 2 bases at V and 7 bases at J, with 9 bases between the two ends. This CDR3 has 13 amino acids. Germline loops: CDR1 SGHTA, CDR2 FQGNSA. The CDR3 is CASSLSTDNEQFF. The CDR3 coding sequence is TGTGCCAGCAGCTTATCGACAGATAATGAGCAGTTCTTC.

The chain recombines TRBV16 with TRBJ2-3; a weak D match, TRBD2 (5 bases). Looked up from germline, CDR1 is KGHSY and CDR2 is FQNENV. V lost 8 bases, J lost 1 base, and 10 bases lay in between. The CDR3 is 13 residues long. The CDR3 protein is CASGRGGTDTQYF. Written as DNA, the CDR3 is TGTGCCAGCGGCCGGGGTGGCACAGATACGCAGTATTTT.

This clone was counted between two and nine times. The CDR3 coding sequence is TGCGCCAGCAGCCCGGAATCAGGGCCAGGGCTCGGGATGGATGAGCAGTTCTTC. It codes for CASSPESGPGLGMDEQFF. The rearrangement joins TRBV5-1 to TRBJ2-1; D could derive from TRBD1 or TRBD2 (5 bases each). V dropped 4 bases and J dropped 8 bases, with 28 bases sitting between them. The germline V gene has CDR1 SGHRS and CDR2 YFSETQ. CDR3 length: 18 amino acids.

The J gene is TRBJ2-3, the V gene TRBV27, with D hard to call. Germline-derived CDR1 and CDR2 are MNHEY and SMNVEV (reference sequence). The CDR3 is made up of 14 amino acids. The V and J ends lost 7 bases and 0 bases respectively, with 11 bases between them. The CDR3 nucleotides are TGTGCCAGCATTTCGTTAGGTAGCACAGATACGCAGTATTTT. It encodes CASISLGSTDTQYF.

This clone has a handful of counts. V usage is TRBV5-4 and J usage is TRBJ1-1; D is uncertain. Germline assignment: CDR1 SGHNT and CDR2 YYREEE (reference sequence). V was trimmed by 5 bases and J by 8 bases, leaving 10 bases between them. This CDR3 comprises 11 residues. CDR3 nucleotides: TGTGCCAGCAGGGATGGCAGAGAAGCTTTCTTT. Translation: CASRDGREAFF.

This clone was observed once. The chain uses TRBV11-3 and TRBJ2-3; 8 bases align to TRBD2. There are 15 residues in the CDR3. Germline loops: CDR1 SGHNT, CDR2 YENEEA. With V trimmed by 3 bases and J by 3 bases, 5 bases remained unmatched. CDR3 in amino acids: CASSFGTRDTDTQYF. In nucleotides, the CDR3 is TGTGCCAGCAGCTTTGGGACTAGGGATACAGATACGCAGTATTTT.